The clone carrying this T cell receptor (delta chain) has a handful of counts. Given a much more abundant clone one base away, this may be a read error. Different DNA sequences within this sample yield the same CDR3. The entry originates in a study of gamma-delta T cells after stem cell transplantation. TCRdb re-called clones from the RT-PCR reads via CATT. The sample has around 16,000 delta-chain clones, more than 7.5% seen once. The V and J ends lost 2 bases and 1 base, in that order; junction bases with no gene match: 13. Germline assignment: CDR1 TVYSNPD and CDR2 GDNSRS (reference sequence). This CDR3 has 17 residues.

This chain uses TRDV3 with TRDJ1; 10 nucleotides align to TRDD3. Sequenced material: gamma-delta T cells. The source of this sequence is a human donor. It is not recorded whose cells these are; they may come from a transplant donor. CDR3 in DNA: TGTGCCTTTTCGCCCCAGGTTGACTGGGGGATCACCGATAAACTCATCTTT. Amino acid sequence: CAFSPQVDWGITDKLIF.